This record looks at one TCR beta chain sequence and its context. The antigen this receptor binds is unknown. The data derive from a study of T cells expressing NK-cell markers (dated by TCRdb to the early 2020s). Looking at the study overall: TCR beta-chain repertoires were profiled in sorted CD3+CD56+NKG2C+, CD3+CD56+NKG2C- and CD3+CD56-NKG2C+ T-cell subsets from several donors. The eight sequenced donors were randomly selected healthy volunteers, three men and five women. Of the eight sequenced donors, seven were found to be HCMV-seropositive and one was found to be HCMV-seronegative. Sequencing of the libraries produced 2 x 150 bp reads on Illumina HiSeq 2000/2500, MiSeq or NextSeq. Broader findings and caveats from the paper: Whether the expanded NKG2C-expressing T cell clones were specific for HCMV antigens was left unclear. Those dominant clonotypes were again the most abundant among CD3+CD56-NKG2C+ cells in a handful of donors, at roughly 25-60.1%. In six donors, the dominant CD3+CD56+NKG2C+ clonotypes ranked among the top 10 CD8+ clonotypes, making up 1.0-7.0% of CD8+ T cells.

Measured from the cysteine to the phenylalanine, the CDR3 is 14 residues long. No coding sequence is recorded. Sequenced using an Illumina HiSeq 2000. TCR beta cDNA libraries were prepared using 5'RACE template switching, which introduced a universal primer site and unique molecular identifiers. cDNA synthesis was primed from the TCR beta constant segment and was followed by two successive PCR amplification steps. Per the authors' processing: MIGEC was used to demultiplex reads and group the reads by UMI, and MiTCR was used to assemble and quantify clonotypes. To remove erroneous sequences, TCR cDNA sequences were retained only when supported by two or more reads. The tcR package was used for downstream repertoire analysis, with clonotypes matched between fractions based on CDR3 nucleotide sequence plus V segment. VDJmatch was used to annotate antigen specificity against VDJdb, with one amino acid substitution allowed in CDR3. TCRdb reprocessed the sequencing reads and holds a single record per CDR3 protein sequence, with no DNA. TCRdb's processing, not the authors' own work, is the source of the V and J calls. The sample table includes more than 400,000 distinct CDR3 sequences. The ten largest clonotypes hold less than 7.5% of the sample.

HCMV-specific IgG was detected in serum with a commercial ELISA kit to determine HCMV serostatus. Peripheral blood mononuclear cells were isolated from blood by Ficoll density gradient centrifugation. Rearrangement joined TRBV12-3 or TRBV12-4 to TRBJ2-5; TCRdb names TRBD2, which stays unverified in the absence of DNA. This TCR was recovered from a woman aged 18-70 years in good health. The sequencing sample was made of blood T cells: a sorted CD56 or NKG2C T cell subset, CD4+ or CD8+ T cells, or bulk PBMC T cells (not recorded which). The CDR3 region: CASTTLANQETQYF.